The 5 T cell receptor beta chains given below trace back to one sample, sequenced in a study of CD4 T cells in relation to SARS-CoV-2 and coronaviruses. Only in-frame clones appear in the TCRdb table, and some are missing; sequencing was by immunoSEQ multiplex PCR. Among around 26,000 clones listed, 76% were seen once. Unexposed donor CD4+ T cells date from about 2011-2019, before the COVID-19 pandemic. Isolation of CD4+ T cells took place after approximately 11 days in culture. Which antigens these TCRs recognize remains unknown. What was sequenced was CD4+ T cells from PBMCs, cultured in vitro. These receptors were obtained from a human donor in good health.

This chain uses TRBV21-1 with TRBJ1-5; the table assigns TRBD1, which was not confirmed against the DNA. TRBV21-1 is labeled a pseudogene. The CDR3 covers 19 residues. Here the CDR3 reads CASSQVAGQPPHSNQPQHF. CDR3 sequence (DNA): TGTGCCAGCAGCCAGGTGGCAGGGCAACCTCCTCATAGCAATCAGCCCCAGCATTTT.

The V call is TRBV5-8, the J call TRBJ1-2, with 9 nucleotides matching TRBD1. The CDR3 has 16 amino acids. Germline loops: CDR1 SGHTS, CDR2 YDEGEE. The V gene end was trimmed by 3 bases and the J gene end by 9 bases; junction bases not matched to a gene: 15. The CDR3 loop reads CASSWRARGQGESYTF. CDR3 in DNA: TGTGCCAGCAGCTGGAGGGCGAGGGGACAGGGTGAAAGCTACACCTTC. Supplemented by reference TRBV5-8 and TRBJ1-2, the full variable domain reads EAGVTQSPTHLIKTRGQQATLRCSPISGHTSVYWYQQALGLGLQFLLWYDEGEERNRGNFPPRFSGRQFPNYSSELNVNALELEDSALYLCASSWRARGQGESYTFGSGTRLTVV.

The table lists this clone with a few counts. The CDR3 coding sequence is TGTGCCAGTAGTCTCGGGACTAGCGGGAGTGATGAGCAGTTCTTC. Its translation is CASSLGTSGSDEQFF. The rearrangement links TRBV19 to TRBJ2-1, with 14 bases that match TRBD2. V trimming: 5 bases; J trimming: 8 bases; junction bases outside the gene matches: 5. CDR1 and CDR2 (germline): LNHDA, SQIVND (reference sequence). There are 15 residues in the CDR3.

This clone was recorded a few times. V gene TRBV10-1 combines with J gene TRBJ1-6; 10 positions agree with TRBD1. Germline values: CDR1 WNHNN, CDR2 SYGVQD (reference sequence). V shed 5 bases and J 7 bases; nucleotides not matched to a gene: 2. The CDR3 sequence is 14 residues long. DNA for the CDR3: TGCGCCAGCAGTCCGGGACAGGGGAATTCACCCCTCCACTTT. Translation: CASSPGQGNSPLHF.

The chain combines TRBV29-1 with TRBJ2-2; no clear D gene. Germline V gene sequence: CDR1 SQVTM, CDR2 ANQGSEA. This CDR3 region has 15 residues. The V gene lost 7 bases and the J gene lost 0 bases, with 15 bases spanning the gap. The CDR3 nucleotides read TGCAGCGCTTCTTCCTTTCTACCGAACACCGGGGAGCTGTTTTTT. Its translation is CSASSFLPNTGELFF.